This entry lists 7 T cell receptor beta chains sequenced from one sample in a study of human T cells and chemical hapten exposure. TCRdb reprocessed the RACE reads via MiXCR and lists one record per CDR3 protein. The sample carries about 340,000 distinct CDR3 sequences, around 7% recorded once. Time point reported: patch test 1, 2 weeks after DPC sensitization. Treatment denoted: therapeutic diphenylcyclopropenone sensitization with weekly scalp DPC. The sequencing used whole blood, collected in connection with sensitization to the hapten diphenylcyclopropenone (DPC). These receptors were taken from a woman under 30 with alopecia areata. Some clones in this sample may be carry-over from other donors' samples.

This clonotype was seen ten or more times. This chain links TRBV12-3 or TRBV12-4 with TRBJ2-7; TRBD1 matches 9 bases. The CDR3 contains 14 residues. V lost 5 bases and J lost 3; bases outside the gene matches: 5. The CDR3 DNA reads TGTGCCAGCAGTCCCCGGGACAGGGTCTACGAGCAGTACTTC. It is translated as CASSPRDRVYEQYF.

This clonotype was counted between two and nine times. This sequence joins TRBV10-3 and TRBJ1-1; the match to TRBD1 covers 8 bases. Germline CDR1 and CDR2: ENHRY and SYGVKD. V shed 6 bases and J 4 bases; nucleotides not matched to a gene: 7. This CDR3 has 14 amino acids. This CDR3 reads CAIRGGTGGTEAFF. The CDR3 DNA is TGTGCCATCAGGGGCGGGACAGGAGGCACTGAAGCTTTCTTT.

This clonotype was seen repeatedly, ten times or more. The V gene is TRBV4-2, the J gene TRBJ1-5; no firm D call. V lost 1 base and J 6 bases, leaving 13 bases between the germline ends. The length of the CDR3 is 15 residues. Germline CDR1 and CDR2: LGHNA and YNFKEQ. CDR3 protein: CASSQVAGSSQPQHF. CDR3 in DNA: TGTGCCAGCAGCCAAGTCGCTGGGAGCTCTCAGCCCCAGCATTTT.

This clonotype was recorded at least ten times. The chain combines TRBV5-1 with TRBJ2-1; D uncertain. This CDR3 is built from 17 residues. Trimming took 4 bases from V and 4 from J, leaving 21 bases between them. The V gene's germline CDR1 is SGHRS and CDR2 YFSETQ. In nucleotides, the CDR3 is TGCGCCAGCAGCCCAAGATACGACTCCCTGGTTTACAATGAGCAGTTCTTC. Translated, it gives CASSPRYDSLVYNEQFF.

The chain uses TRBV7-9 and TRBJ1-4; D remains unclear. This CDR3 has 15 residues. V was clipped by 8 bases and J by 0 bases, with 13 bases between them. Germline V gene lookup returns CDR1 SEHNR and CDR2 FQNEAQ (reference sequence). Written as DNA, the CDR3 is TGTGCCAGCTTTAAGGGAGCCGCAACTAATGAAAAACTGTTTTTT. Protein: CASFKGAATNEKLFF.

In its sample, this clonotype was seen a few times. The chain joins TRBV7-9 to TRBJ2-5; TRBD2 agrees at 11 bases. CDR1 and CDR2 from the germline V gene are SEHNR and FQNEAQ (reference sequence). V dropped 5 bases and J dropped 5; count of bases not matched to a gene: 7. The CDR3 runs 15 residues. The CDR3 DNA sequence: TGTGCCAGCAGCGTCGGGACTAGCGGTTGGGAGACCCAGTACTTC. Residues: CASSVGTSGWETQYF.

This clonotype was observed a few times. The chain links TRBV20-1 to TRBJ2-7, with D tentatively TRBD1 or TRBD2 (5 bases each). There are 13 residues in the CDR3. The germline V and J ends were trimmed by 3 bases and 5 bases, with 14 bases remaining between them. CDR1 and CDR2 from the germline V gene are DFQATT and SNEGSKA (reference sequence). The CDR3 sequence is CSASGPLGDEQYF. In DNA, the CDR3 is TGCAGTGCTAGCGGCCCTCTGGGGGACGAGCAGTACTTC.